This TCR beta chain came from a study of cytomegalovirus exposure and HLA in healthy donors. In the PCR, 60 Vbeta and 13 Jbeta primers were used. The protocol was immunoSEQ multiplex PCR, while the TCRdb copy is restricted to in-frame clones and leaves out a portion. In the table there are around 140,000 clones, 73% of which are singletons. The CDR3 spans 17 residues. V lost 4 bases and J 1 base, leaving 16 bases between the germline ends. The V gene's germline CDR1 is SNHLY and CDR2 FYNNEI. Sequencing input: PBMCs. This clonotype was obtained from a woman aged 18-29 years in good health and CMV-seronegative. J is TRBJ2-2 and V is TRBV2; TRBD1 might be the D (6 bases). The DNA of the CDR3 is TGTGCCAGCAGTGTGGGGGAAGGACAGTTGAACACCGGGGAGCTGTTTTTT. It is translated as CASSVGEGQLNTGELFF.